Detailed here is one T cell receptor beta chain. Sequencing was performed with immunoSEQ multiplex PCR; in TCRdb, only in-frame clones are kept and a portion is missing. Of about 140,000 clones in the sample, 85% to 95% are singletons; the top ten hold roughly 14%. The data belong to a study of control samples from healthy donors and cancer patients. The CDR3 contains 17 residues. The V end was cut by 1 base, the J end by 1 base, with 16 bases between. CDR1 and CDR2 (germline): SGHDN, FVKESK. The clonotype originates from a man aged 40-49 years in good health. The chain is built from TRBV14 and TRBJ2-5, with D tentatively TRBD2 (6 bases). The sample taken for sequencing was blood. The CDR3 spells CASSQGLVPTPQETQYF. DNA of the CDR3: TGTGCCAGCAGCCAAGGACTAGTTCCTACCCCCCAAGAGACCCAGTACTTC. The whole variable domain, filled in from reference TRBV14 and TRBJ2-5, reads EAGVTQFPSHSVIEKGQTVTLRCDPISGHDNLYWYRRVMGKEIKFLLHFVKESKQDESGMPNNRFLAERTGGTYSTLKVQPAELEDSGVYFCASSQGLVPTPQETQYFGPGTRLLVL.